This T cell receptor (beta chain) is from a study of T cell repertoires in cytomegalovirus infection. As for the study in general: Indications came from public TCR beta signatures; they pointed to CMV infection and to a matching HLA type.

General study results and limits: CMV carriers with the relevant HLA were identified by cumulative public TCR beta family frequency.

Germline loops: CDR1 LNHDA, CDR2 SQIVND (reference sequence). The CDR3 contains 14 residues. V lost 5 bases and J 4 bases, leaving 14 bases between the germline ends. TCRdb called the reads again in MiXCR, with one record for every CDR3 protein. The table has fewer than 550,000 distinct CDR3 sequences, approximately 31% seen once; the top ten hold approximately 13%. This clonotype has more than one count but fewer than ten. Its target is unknown. The chain employs TRBV19 and TRBJ1-2; unclear D gene. The sample consisted of PBMCs. The receptor was isolated from a human donor in good health (CMV status not recorded). Some clones in this sample may be carry-over from other donors' samples. CDR3 DNA sequence: TGTGCCAGTAGTCTCGACGGAGGAGGCTATGGCTACACCTTC. Protein product: CASSLDGGGYGYTF.